Each of the 31 T cell receptor beta chains below was sequenced from the same sample in a study of blood T cell repertoires in COVID-19. Profiled with immunoSEQ multiplex PCR; TCRdb holds only in-frame clones, not every one. The sample lists 170,000 or so clones, 65% to 85% occurring once. Sequencing used peripheral blood. The origin of the receptors is a woman in her forties with COVID-19, enrolled during active disease.

The chain has TRBV6-4 and TRBJ1-5, with D tentatively TRBD1 (5 bases). Germline V lookup: CDR1 MRHNA, CDR2 SNTAGT. V lost 4 bases, J lost 7 bases, and 17 bases lay in between. The CDR3 covers 15 residues. This CDR3 reads CASSVSAQGGQPQHF. CDR3 sequence (DNA): TGTGCCAGCAGTGTTAGTGCCCAGGGAGGCCAGCCCCAGCATTTT.

The J gene is TRBJ2-5, the V gene TRBV28; D perhaps matches TRBD1 (5 bases). The V gene's germline CDR1 is MDHEN and CDR2 SYDVKM. The V and J ends lost 7 bases and 2 bases respectively, with 17 bases between them. The CDR3 contains 15 residues. CDR3 sequence (DNA): TGTGCCAGCAAGCCCCTAGACAGCCCTCAAGAGACCCAGTACTTC. This sequence encodes CASKPLDSPQETQYF.

The chain employs TRBV19 and TRBJ2-7, with TRBD1 identical over 12 bases. The CDR3 sequence is 17 residues long. V gave up 4 bases and J gave up 6 bases; unmatched junction bases: 13. Germline CDR1 is LNHDA and CDR2 is SQIVND (reference sequence). Here the CDR3 DNA reads TGTGCCAGTAGTACCTACTTCCCGGGACAGGGGGCGGTCGAGCAGTACTTC. Translation gives CASSTYFPGQGAVEQYF.

The V gene is TRBV7-3, the J gene TRBJ2-2; a weak D match, TRBD2 (5 bases). The CDR3 covers 12 residues. CDR1 is SGHTA, CDR2 FQGTGA, per germline. Trimming cost V 5 bases and J 8 bases, with 9 bases left between them. The CDR3 region has the DNA TGTGCCAGCAGCCAAAGGGAGGGGGAGCTGTTTTTT. This codes for CASSQREGELFF.

The chain links TRBV19 to TRBJ1-3; 8 nucleotides align to TRBD1. The CDR3 consists of 18 residues. From germline, CDR1 is LNHDA and CDR2 SQIVND (reference sequence). V gave up 7 bases and J gave up 0 bases; unmatched junction bases: 14. CDR3 loop: CASMGYRTGKGSGNTIYF. The CDR3 region has the DNA TGTGCCAGTATGGGATATAGGACAGGGAAGGGCTCTGGAAACACCATATATTTT.

The chain uses TRBV27 and TRBJ1-5; D call uncertain. Germline CDR1 reads MNHEY; CDR2 reads SMNVEV (reference sequence). CDR3 length equals 15 residues. The V and J ends lost 4 bases and 4 bases respectively, with 14 bases between them. The CDR3 region is CASSSLGRLNQPQHF. The CDR3, as DNA: TGTGCCAGCAGTTCACTGGGCAGACTAAATCAGCCCCAGCATTTT.

This sequence joins TRBV5-4 and TRBJ2-1; 7 bases match TRBD2. This CDR3 contains 15 residues. Trimming cost V 4 bases and J 5 bases; bases outside gene matches: 9. Germline V gene data show CDR1 as SGHNT and CDR2 as YYREEE (reference sequence). CDR3 protein: CASSAGGRSDNEQFF. The CDR3 DNA follows: TGTGCCAGCAGCGCGGGCGGGAGATCGGACAATGAGCAGTTCTTC.

This clone was detected a few times. Other DNA variants within this sample encode the same CDR3. V is TRBV2 and J is TRBJ1-1; the D gene is possibly TRBD1 (5 bases). This CDR3 is built from 13 residues. The V end was cut by 3 bases, the J end by 7 bases, with 12 bases between. Germline V lookup: CDR1 SNHLY, CDR2 FYNNEI. In DNA, the CDR3 is TGTGCCAGCAGTGAGGGCCAGGGCAGTGAAGCTTTCTTT. Translating it yields CASSEGQGSEAFF.

The chain employs TRBV6-4 and TRBJ1-1; D is perhaps TRBD1 (6 bases). CDR3 size: 15 residues. V dropped 6 bases and J dropped 1 base, with 15 bases sitting between them. The germline gives CDR1 MRHNA, CDR2 SNTAGT. CDR3 loop: CASRPRGSANTEAFF. Written as DNA, the CDR3 is TGTGCCAGCAGACCCAGGGGCAGTGCGAACACTGAAGCTTTCTTT.

V usage is TRBV7-9 and J usage is TRBJ2-1, with a weak D call TRBD2 (6 bases). Trimming left V 7 bases short and J 2 bases short, with 15 bases between. The CDR3 consists of 15 residues. The germline gives CDR1 SEHNR, CDR2 FQNEAQ (reference sequence). In DNA, the CDR3 is TGTGCCAGCACTACCCCAAGCGGGCCCTACAATGAGCAGTTCTTC. Translated, it gives CASTTPSGPYNEQFF.

The CDR3: CASSLTIGRGSGANVLTF. DNA of the CDR3: TGTGCCAGCAGCTTAACGATTGGCAGGGGGTCTGGGGCCAACGTCCTGACTTTC. This chain connects TRBV7-3 to TRBJ2-6; the match to TRBD1 covers 7 bases. Germline V gene sequence: CDR1 SGHTA, CDR2 FQGTGA. V trimming: 0 bases; J trimming: 1 base; junction bases outside the gene matches: 6. This CDR3 is built from 18 residues.

J is TRBJ2-1 and V is TRBV19; D possibly corresponds to TRBD1 (5 bases). The CDR3 has 17 residues. The V gene's germline CDR1 is LNHDA and CDR2 SQIVND (reference sequence). V was cut by 1 base and J by 8 bases, with 21 bases left in between. CDR3 region: CASSIAGWETGGDEQFF. For the CDR3, the DNA is TGTGCCAGTAGTATAGCCGGGTGGGAAACAGGTGGTGATGAGCAGTTCTTC.

The chain combines TRBV4-1 with TRBJ2-2; tentatively, D is TRBD2 (5 bases). The CDR3 consists of 13 residues. Trimming pared 4 bases from V and 7 bases from J, leaving 10 bases between. The V gene's germline CDR1 is MGHRA and CDR2 YSYEKL. CDR3 nucleotides: TGCGCCAGCAGCCGCGAAGAGGGCGGGGAGCTGTTTTTT. Translation: CASSREEGGELFF.

This clone was counted a few times. The rearrangement uses TRBV9 and TRBJ1-2, with 9 bases fitting TRBD1. Germline trimming cut 4 bases from V and 8 bases from J; bases unmatched to any gene: 12. The CDR3 has 15 residues. Germline loops: CDR1 SGDLS, CDR2 YYNGEE. CDR3 DNA sequence: TGTGCCAGCAGCACCCCAGCTGGACAGGGGACGGGCTACACCTTC. Translation gives CASSTPAGQGTGYTF.

The chain combines TRBV24-1 with TRBJ2-1, with TRBD1 matching 7 bases. Germline V gives CDR1 KGHDR, CDR2 SFDVKD. This CDR3 has 14 residues. V trimming: 6 bases; J trimming: 2 bases; junction bases outside the gene matches: 3. Here the CDR3 reads CATSYRGAYNEQFF. The CDR3 DNA follows: TGTGCCACCAGTTACAGGGGAGCCTACAATGAGCAGTTCTTC.

This clone was detected once. This rearrangement joins TRBV27 to TRBJ2-5; D is ambiguous. Germline V CDR1 and CDR2: MNHEY, SMNVEV (reference sequence). Trimming took off 6 bases at V and 2 bases at J, with 13 bases between the two ends. The CDR3 runs to 14 residues. The CDR3, as DNA: TGTGCCAGCAGAGAACTATCCGGGCAAGAGACCCAGTACTTC. This sequence encodes CASRELSGQETQYF.

The V and J genes are TRBV11-2 and TRBJ2-7; 7 bases align to TRBD2. The trim removed 4 bases at V and 0 bases at J, leaving 0 bases unmatched. Germline CDR1 is SGHAT and CDR2 is FQNNGV. This CDR3 comprises 13 residues. The CDR3 here is CASSWGGSYEQYF. The CDR3 bases are TGTGCCAGCAGCTGGGGGGGCTCCTACGAGCAGTACTTC.

The chain uses TRBV3-1 (or the pseudogene TRBV3-2) and TRBJ2-7, with TRBD2 matching 12 bases. Germline V gives CDR1 LGHDT, CDR2 YNNKEL (reference sequence). This CDR3 comprises 17 residues. The V segment lost 4 bases and the J segment 2 bases; nucleotides outside the gene matches: 9. CDR3 protein: CASSLSLTSGGAYEQYF. CDR3 in DNA: TGTGCCAGCAGCCTTTCTCTGACTAGCGGGGGAGCCTACGAGCAGTACTTC.

This clone was picked up many times. The chain uses TRBV7-9 and TRBJ1-6; 8 nucleotides align to TRBD1. The germline gives CDR1 SEHNR, CDR2 FQNEAQ (reference sequence). CDR3 length: 16 amino acids. J lost 6 bases, V lost 1 base, and 5 bases had no gene match. CDR3 sequence reads: CASSLGQGFFNSPLHF. CDR3 sequence (DNA): TGTGCCAGCAGCTTAGGACAGGGGTTCTTTAATTCACCCCTCCACTTT.

The V gene is TRBV18, the J gene TRBJ1-1; 7 bases fit TRBD1. V shed 4 bases and J 1 base; nucleotides not matched to a gene: 3. The CDR3 is made up of 14 amino acids. CDR1 is KGHSH and CDR2 is LQKENI in the germline V gene. CDR3 residues: CASSLGQSNTEAFF. Here the CDR3 DNA reads TGTGCCAGCTCACTGGGACAGTCGAACACTGAAGCTTTCTTT.

The chain carries TRBV24-1 and TRBJ2-2, with 9 positions matching TRBD1. The CDR3 is 15 amino acids. Germline V gene sequence: CDR1 KGHDR, CDR2 SFDVKD. V was pared by 3 bases and J by 8 bases, with 6 bases of the junction left unmatched. CDR3 in DNA: TGTGCCACCAGTGATACCGGGACAGGGAAAGGGGAGCTGTTTTTT. Encoded protein: CATSDTGTGKGELFF.

This clone was detected only a few times. A junction boundary mismatches the germline segment, possibly from a read error. The chain links TRBV4-1 to TRBJ1-2; D remains ambiguous. This CDR3 is built from 12 residues. The V gene's germline CDR1 is MGHRA and CDR2 YSYEKL. This CDR3 reads CASSQDQSSAYF. The CDR3 region has the DNA TGCGCCAGCAGCCAAGATCAGAGTAGCGCCTACTTC.

This chain joins TRBV6-2 or TRBV6-3 and TRBJ2-7; no reliable D call. The CDR3 spans 12 residues. CDR1 is MNHEY and CDR2 is SVGEGT in the germline V gene. Trimming took off 5 bases at V and 2 bases at J, with 7 bases between the two ends. This CDR3 is CASSQIPYEQYF. CDR3 DNA sequence: TGTGCCAGCAGTCAGATACCCTACGAGCAGTACTTC.

In this sample, this clone turned up many times. The rearrangement uses TRBV5-1 and TRBJ2-5; TRBD1 matches at 7 bases. The germline CDR1 and CDR2 sequences are SGHRS and YFSETQ. V shed 4 bases and J 3 bases; nucleotides not matched to a gene: 12. This CDR3 region has 16 residues. CDR3 nucleotides: TGCGCCAGCAGCCCCGGTAGGGGACAGAGAAAAGAGACCCAGTACTTC. It yields the protein CASSPGRGQRKETQYF.

This clone has a handful of counts. The rearrangement joins TRBV18 to TRBJ1-5; 7 nucleotides agree with TRBD1. Germline V gene lookup returns CDR1 KGHSH and CDR2 LQKENI. Trimming took 3 bases from V and 6 from J; bases not matched to a gene: 5. The CDR3 is 14 amino acids. For the CDR3, the DNA is TGTGCCAGCTCACCCGGACAGGCGCCTCAGCCCCAGCATTTT. Translated: CASSPGQAPQPQHF.

The V gene is TRBV19, the J gene TRBJ1-2; D is possibly TRBD1 (6 bases). The germline V gene has CDR1 LNHDA and CDR2 SQIVND (reference sequence). The ends were cut back, 6 bases at V and 2 bases at J, with 22 bases in the middle. The CDR3 consists of 17 residues. CDR3 loop: CASRGAQKGGSNYGYTF. CDR3 bases: TGTGCCAGTAGGGGGGCTCAGAAAGGGGGATCAAACTATGGCTACACCTTC.

The genes are TRBV4-2 and TRBJ2-5; 13 bases map to TRBD2. Per germline, CDR1 LGHNA and CDR2 YNFKEQ. V was pared by 1 base and J by 2 bases, with 4 bases of the junction left unmatched. This CDR3 region has 17 residues. The CDR3 spells CASSQGGTSGEQETQYF. The DNA for the CDR3 is TGTGCCAGCAGCCAAGGGGGGACTAGCGGGGAACAAGAGACCCAGTACTTC.

This rearrangement joins TRBV27 to TRBJ2-5, with 10 bases matching TRBD1. V was pared by 5 bases and J by 3 bases, with 6 bases of the junction left unmatched. Per the germline V gene, CDR1 is MNHEY and CDR2 is SMNVEV (reference sequence). The CDR3 sequence is 15 residues long. CDR3 sequence (DNA): TGTGCCAGCAGTCCGGACAGGGGGACGGAAGAGACCCAGTACTTC. Translating it yields CASSPDRGTEETQYF.

The chain employs TRBV5-1 and TRBJ2-3; tentative D call: TRBD2 (5 bases). This CDR3 has 16 amino acids. Trimming pared 0 bases from V and 0 bases from J, leaving 11 bases between. Per the germline V gene, CDR1 is SGHRS and CDR2 is YFSETQ. The CDR3 DNA is TGCGCCAGCAGCTTGGGCGGGTCTCCTAGCACAGATACGCAGTATTTT. This codes for CASSLGGSPSTDTQYF.

The V and J genes are TRBV27 and TRBJ1-1, with D perhaps matching TRBD1 (6 bases). The length of the CDR3 is 14 residues. V was shortened by 5 bases and J by 4 bases, with 14 bases between the two germline ends. CDR1 MNHEY and CDR2 SMNVEV come from the germline V gene (reference sequence). The DNA for the CDR3 is TGTGCCAGCAGTCTCAGGGGTAAGAGCACTGAAGCTTTCTTT. Protein product: CASSLRGKSTEAFF.

The chain recombines TRBV9 with TRBJ2-1; 8 nucleotides match TRBD2. The V gene end was trimmed by 4 bases and the J gene end by 3 bases; junction bases not matched to a gene: 6. The CDR3 length is 15 residues. Per germline, CDR1 SGDLS and CDR2 YYNGEE. Here the CDR3 reads CASSPLAGGYNEQFF. The CDR3 DNA follows: TGTGCCAGCAGCCCCCTGGCGGGGGGCTACAATGAGCAGTTCTTC.